These 25 T cell receptor beta chains were all obtained from the same sample, sequenced in a study of long-term antiretroviral therapy in people with HIV. This was the immunoSEQ v3.0 assay at survey level. The protocol was immunoSEQ multiplex PCR, while the TCRdb copy is restricted to in-frame clones and leaves out a portion. The repertoire holds 25,000 to 30,000 clones, with about 83% as singletons. The material sequenced was unsorted PBMCs, taken 0.4 years after starting antiretroviral therapy. The receptors originated from a man aged 18-30 years with HIV.

The chain uses TRBV10-3 and TRBJ1-1; D not certain. Trimming removed 2 bases from V and 2 bases from J, with 12 bases in between. Germline values: CDR1 ENHRY, CDR2 SYGVKD. The CDR3 is made up of 15 amino acids. In DNA form, the CDR3 reads TGTGCCATCAGTGAGCCGGAATGGGGAAACACTGAAGCTTTCTTT. Its translation is CAISEPEWGNTEAFF.

The rearrangement joins TRBV7-2 to TRBJ2-3; possible D gene TRBD2, 5 bases. The CDR3 spans 14 residues. V was cut by 1 base and J by 6 bases, with 11 bases left in between. The germline gives CDR1 SGHTA, CDR2 FQGNSA. CDR3 in amino acids: CASSLGGVRDTQYF. The CDR3 bases are TGTGCCAGCAGCTTAGGGGGAGTTCGGGATACGCAGTATTTT.

The chain has TRBV29-1 and TRBJ1-1; perhaps TRBD1 as D (6 bases). Germline values: CDR1 SQVTM, CDR2 ANQGSEA. This CDR3 has 14 residues. V was cut by 1 base and J by 5 bases, with 14 bases left in between. CDR3 nucleotide sequence: TGCAGCGTTGAAGGAACAGGGCGGGGGACTGAAGCTTTCTTT. Protein: CSVEGTGRGTEAFF.

The chain employs TRBV27 and TRBJ2-7; D uncertain. The CDR3 runs 15 residues. The germline CDR1 and CDR2 sequences are MNHEY and SMNVEV (reference sequence). V dropped 0 bases and J dropped 1 base, with 10 bases sitting between them. For the CDR3, the DNA is TGTGCCAGCAGTTTATCGCAGTCTCCTTCCTACGAGCAGTACTTC. Translating it yields CASSLSQSPSYEQYF.

This chain uses TRBV9 with TRBJ2-2; D gene uncertain. Germline CDR1 is SGDLS and CDR2 is YYNGEE. This CDR3 comprises 14 residues. Between the trimmed V and J ends, which lost 0 bases and 6 bases, there was a span of 9 bases. The DNA for the CDR3 is TGTGCCAGCAGCGTAGGAATCGCCCCCGGGGAGCTGTTTTTT. This gives the protein CASSVGIAPGELFF.

This chain joins TRBV27 and TRBJ1-2, with D possibly matching TRBD1 (6 bases). This CDR3 comprises 15 residues. Germline V gene lookup returns CDR1 MNHEY and CDR2 SMNVEV (reference sequence). V was shortened by 8 bases and J by 0 bases, with 16 bases between the two germline ends. CDR3 sequence: CASSPGQPSNYGYTF. In DNA form, the CDR3 reads TGTGCCAGCTCGCCCGGACAGCCCTCTAACTATGGCTACACCTTC.

V is TRBV2 and J is TRBJ2-2; 13 bases match TRBD2. The V gene end was trimmed by 4 bases and the J gene end by 5 bases; junction bases not matched to a gene: 10. This CDR3 region has 18 residues. Germline-derived CDR1 and CDR2 are SNHLY and FYNNEI. The CDR3 region has the DNA TGTGCCAGCAGTGGGAGACTAGCGGGAGGTTTTAAAACCGGGGAGCTGTTTTTT. This translates into CASSGRLAGGFKTGELFF.

The V and J genes are TRBV14 and TRBJ2-2; 7 bases fit TRBD1. Germline CDR1 is SGHDN and CDR2 is FVKESK. The CDR3 runs to 13 residues. The junction had 4 bases not matched to a gene; V was cut back by 9 bases and J by 3 bases. DNA of the CDR3: TGTGCCAGTGACAGGGTTGACACCGGGGAGCTGTTTTTT. This gives the protein CASDRVDTGELFF.

This clone was recorded a few times. The rearrangement uses TRBV9 and TRBJ1-1, with TRBD1 identical over 7 bases. This CDR3 region has 14 residues. CDR1 and CDR2 (germline): SGDLS, YYNGEE. Trimming cost V 0 bases and J 11 bases; bases outside gene matches: 10. The CDR3, as DNA: TGTGCCAGCAGCGTAGGGGACAGCCTTTTTCGGGCTTTCTTT. Its protein product is CASSVGDSLFRAFF.

V and J are TRBV4-1 and TRBJ1-2; D not certain. The V end lost 0 bases, the J end lost 1 base, and 9 bases lay between the germline ends. Germline CDR1 MGHRA, CDR2 YSYEKL. There are 15 residues in the CDR3. CDR3: CASSQDHSHNYGYTF. Written as DNA, the CDR3 is TGCGCCAGCAGCCAAGATCACAGCCATAACTATGGCTACACCTTC.

The sample holds a few counts of this clone. The rearrangement uses TRBV7-9 and TRBJ2-7; D may be TRBD2 (6 bases). Per germline, CDR1 SEHNR and CDR2 FQNEAQ (reference sequence). Trimming removed 4 bases from V and 3 bases from J, with 16 bases in between. The CDR3 contains 15 residues. As DNA, the CDR3 is TGTGCCAGCAGCTGGACCGGGAGAGGCTACTACGAGCAGTACTTC. As protein: CASSWTGRGYYEQYF.

The count of this clone is one. The CDR3 DNA reads TGTGCCAGCAGTTTATTGGGAGCCCCGCACGCGGGACAGCCCCAGCATTTT. Translated: CASSLLGAPHAGQPQHF. This sequence joins TRBV28 and TRBJ1-5; D gene unclear. Trimming took 1 base from V and 7 from J, leaving 20 bases between them. The germline V gene encodes CDR1 MDHEN and CDR2 SYDVKM. This CDR3 has 17 amino acids.

In DNA, the CDR3 is TGTGCCAGCAGCTTGCAAGGTACCGGGGAGCTGTTTTTT. Translating it yields CASSLQGTGELFF. This chain links TRBV5-6 with TRBJ2-2; D ambiguous. Trimming shortened V by 1 base and J by 5 bases, and 6 bases separated the two germline ends. The V gene's germline CDR1 is SGHDT and CDR2 YYEEEE. There are 13 residues in the CDR3.

CDR3 in amino acids: CASSIAGEWGGYTF. The CDR3 DNA follows: TGTGCCAGTAGTATTGCGGGGGAGTGGGGTGGCTACACCTTC. The chain uses TRBV19 and TRBJ1-2; tentatively, D is TRBD1 (5 bases). The germline V and J ends were trimmed by 3 bases and 7 bases, with 15 bases remaining between them. In germline, CDR1 is LNHDA, CDR2 SQIVND (reference sequence). The CDR3 covers 14 residues.

This rearrangement joins TRBV11-3 to TRBJ2-7; D assignment may be TRBD1 or TRBD2 (5 bases each). The CDR3 is 14 residues long. Trimming stripped 5 bases from V and 4 bases from J, with 15 bases between. Germline lookup yields CDR1 SGHNT and CDR2 YENEEA. DNA of the CDR3: TGTGCCAGCAGCCGCAGGGAGAAAAGATACGAGCAGTACTTC. Its protein product is CASSRREKRYEQYF.

The chain is built from TRBV2 and TRBJ2-1; the D gene is possibly TRBD2 (5 bases). Trimming shortened V by 8 bases and J by 6 bases, and 11 bases separated the two germline ends. CDR1 is SNHLY, CDR2 FYNNEI, per germline. This CDR3 is built from 12 residues. CDR3 sequence reads: CASWVEGNEQFF. The CDR3, as DNA: TGTGCCAGCTGGGTCGAGGGCAATGAGCAGTTCTTC.

The chain recombines TRBV5-4 with TRBJ2-3, with a tentative D call TRBD2 (7 bases). V was trimmed by 4 bases and J by 4 bases, leaving 16 bases between them. The CDR3 contains 15 residues. Germline loops: CDR1 SGHNT, CDR2 YYREEE (reference sequence). CDR3 in amino acids: CASSLGPGGADTQYF. CDR3 sequence (DNA): TGTGCCAGCAGCCTAGGCCCGGGGGGCGCAGATACGCAGTATTTT.

This chain joins TRBV19 and TRBJ2-2; D unclear. This CDR3 is built from 16 residues. Trimming took off 4 bases at V and 3 bases at J, with 15 bases between the two ends. Germline lookup yields CDR1 LNHDA and CDR2 SQIVND (reference sequence). CDR3 sequence: CASSTHLWPDTGELFF. The CDR3 bases are TGTGCCAGTAGTACCCATCTTTGGCCCGACACCGGGGAGCTGTTTTTT.

This rearrangement joins TRBV10-1 to TRBJ1-1, with TRBD1 matching 10 bases. Germline V gives CDR1 WNHNN, CDR2 SYGVQD (reference sequence). CDR3 length: 14 residues. V lost 4 bases and J lost 4; bases outside the gene matches: 3. The CDR3 sequence is CASSGDRGRTEAFF. CDR3 DNA: TGCGCCAGCAGTGGAGACAGGGGGCGCACTGAAGCTTTCTTT.

V is TRBV19 and J is TRBJ1-6; D is possibly TRBD1 (5 bases). CDR1 and CDR2 from the germline V gene are LNHDA and SQIVND (reference sequence). CDR3 length: 15 amino acids. Trimming took off 6 bases at V and 7 bases at J, with 16 bases between the two ends. Written as DNA, the CDR3 is TGTGCCAGTAGCAGGCTGTCGACAGACAATTCACCCCTCCACTTT. It yields the protein CASSRLSTDNSPLHF.

This chain connects TRBV29-1 to TRBJ2-7; D is uncertain. This CDR3 region has 10 residues. Germline V gene data show CDR1 as SQVTM and CDR2 as ANQGSEA. Trimming removed 4 bases at V and 3 bases at J, with 4 bases between. The CDR3 DNA reads as TGCAGCGTTGTGGACTACGAGCAGTACTTC. This gives the protein CSVVDYEQYF.

This clone was counted once. The chain links TRBV2 to TRBJ2-1; 9 bases are shared with TRBD2. CDR1 and CDR2 (germline): SNHLY, FYNNEI. The CDR3 contains 14 residues. The V and J ends lost 4 bases and 7 bases, in that order; junction bases with no gene match: 5. The CDR3 sequence: CASSVQAGGNEQFF. CDR3 bases: TGTGCCAGCAGTGTTCAAGCGGGGGGAAATGAGCAGTTCTTC. The complete variable domain, with remaining parts taken from reference TRBV2 and TRBJ2-1, reads EPEVTQTPSHQVTQMGQEVILRCVPISNHLYFYWYRQILGQKVEFLVSFYNNEISEKSEIFDDQFSVERPDGSNFTLKIRSTKLEDSAMYFCASSVQAGGNEQFFGPGTRLTVL.

This chain connects TRBV5-4 to TRBJ1-2, with D perhaps TRBD1 (5 bases). This CDR3 is 12 amino acids long. The germline V gene encodes CDR1 SGHNT and CDR2 YYREEE (reference sequence). V lost 4 bases to trimming and J lost 10 bases, with 14 bases between them. The CDR3 DNA sequence: TGTGCCAGCAGCCCCGCCCTCAGGGACTACACCTTC. This encodes CASSPALRDYTF.

The rearrangement uses TRBV11-2 and TRBJ1-6; D ambiguous. The CDR3 extends over 17 amino acids. V lost 1 base and J 6 bases, leaving 16 bases between the germline ends. Germline V gene lookup returns CDR1 SGHAT and CDR2 FQNNGV. CDR3 residues: CASSLVGQTPGNSPLHF. CDR3 in DNA: TGTGCCAGCAGCTTAGTTGGGCAGACCCCTGGTAATTCACCCCTCCACTTT.

This chain links TRBV19 with TRBJ1-5, with D uncertain. This CDR3 spans 17 amino acids. The V gene lost 3 bases and the J gene lost 1 base, with 16 bases spanning the gap. In germline, CDR1 is LNHDA, CDR2 SQIVND (reference sequence). The CDR3 DNA follows: TGTGCCAGTAGTATGTCTGGGAATAATCTCAGCAATCAGCCCCAGCATTTT. It specifies CASSMSGNNLSNQPQHF.